Described below is a single TCR beta chain sequence and its context. Antigen specificity is unknown. Clones were sequenced by immunoSEQ multiplex PCR, and TCRdb holds only the in-frame ones, with some missing. The table includes 950,000 to 1,100,000 clones, roughly 70% detected once. Germline lookup yields CDR1 SGHRS and CDR2 YFSETQ. The CDR3 sequence is 14 residues long. V shed 4 bases and J 3 bases; nucleotides not matched to a gene: 6. The data stem from a study of shared clonotypes between healthy human individuals. Whole-study results and caveats: Researchers sampled only blood; tissue repertoires likely differ. Sharing across a handful of donors was seen in 4% to 6.5% of naive CD4 clonotypes.

Healthy adults negative for HIV, lacking recent acute infections or vaccinations, served as donors. The chain has TRBV5-1 and TRBJ2-7; 8 bases align to TRBD1. Sequenced input: memory CD4+ T cells sorted from blood. As for subset: CD45RA-negative fraction. This receptor was obtained from a man between 18 and 29 years old in good health. CDR3 sequence (DNA): TGCGCCAGCAGCACAGGGGGATCAGGCTACGAGCAGTACTTC. This translates into CASSTGGSGYEQYF.